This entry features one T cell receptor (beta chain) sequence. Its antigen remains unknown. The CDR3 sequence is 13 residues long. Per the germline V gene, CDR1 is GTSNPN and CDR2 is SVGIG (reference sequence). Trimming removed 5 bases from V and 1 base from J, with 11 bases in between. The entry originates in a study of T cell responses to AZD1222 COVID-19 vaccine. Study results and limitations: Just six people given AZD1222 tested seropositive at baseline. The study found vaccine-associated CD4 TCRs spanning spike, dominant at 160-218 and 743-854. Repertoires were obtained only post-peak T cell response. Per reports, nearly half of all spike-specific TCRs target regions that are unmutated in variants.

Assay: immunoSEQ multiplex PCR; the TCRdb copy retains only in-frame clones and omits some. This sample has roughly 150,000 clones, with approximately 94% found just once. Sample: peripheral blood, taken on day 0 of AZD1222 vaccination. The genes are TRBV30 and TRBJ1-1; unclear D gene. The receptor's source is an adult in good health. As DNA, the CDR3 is TGTGCCTGGGGGAAGACTACGAACACTGAAGCTTTCTTT. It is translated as CAWGKTTNTEAFF.